This is a list of T cell receptor beta chains from one sample in a study of T cell responses to AZD1222 COVID-19 vaccine. Data came from immunoSEQ multiplex PCR; TCRdb stores just in-frame clones and leaves some out. The sample has 100,000 to 150,000 clones, more than 85% seen once. This specimen consisted of peripheral blood, obtained 28 days after the second AZD1222 dose. These receptors all come from an adult who received the AZD1222 COVID-19 vaccine. Both conserved end residues are part of each CDR3. D genes are given only for firm matches. Part of the rows lack a size; the others show once, few, many or a class for expanded clones.

V: TRBV27
D: NA
size: NA
J: TRBJ2-2
DNA: TGTGCCAGCAGTTTTTCCCACCTGACCGGGGAGCTGTTTTTT
CDR3: CASSFSHLTGELFF

V: TRBV3-1/TRBV3-2
D: TRBD2
size: NA
J: TRBJ2-1
DNA: TGTGCCAGCAGCCAATTTCAGGCGGGGGGGCACGCTGAGCAGTTCTTC
CDR3: CASSQFQAGGHAEQFF

V: TRBV4-1
D: NA
size: NA
J: TRBJ1-2
DNA: TGCGCCAGCAGCCAAAACCCCAGGGCAGGTGGCGGCTACACCTTC
CDR3: CASSQNPRAGGGYTF

V: TRBV6-5
D: NA
size: NA
J: TRBJ1-2
DNA: TGTGCCTTCTGGGGGGGAGAGGGCTATGGCTACACCTTC
CDR3: CAFWGGEGYGYTF

V: TRBV6-1
D: TRBD1
size: NA
J: TRBJ2-3
DNA: TGTGCCAGCAGACCGGGGACAGGGTTAACAGATACGCAGTATTTT
CDR3: CASRPGTGLTDTQYF

V: TRBV7-8
D: NA
size: few
J: TRBJ2-1
DNA: TGTGCCAGCAGCCCAGCAGGTGAGCAGTTCTTC
CDR3: CASSPAGEQFF

V: TRBV6-5
D: TRBD1
size: NA
J: TRBJ2-6
DNA: TGTGCCAGCTCGGGACAGCTAGCTGGGGCCAACGTCCTGACTTTC
CDR3: CASSGQLAGANVLTF

V: TRBV6-2/TRBV6-3
D: NA
size: NA
J: TRBJ1-4
DNA: TGTGCCAGCAGTTCCTTGATTGGTGGAGGGAACGAAAAACTGTTTTTT
CDR3: CASSSLIGGGNEKLFF

V: TRBV19
D: NA
size: NA
J: TRBJ2-1
DNA: TGTGCCAGTAGTATGGGACAATACAATGAGCAGTTCTTC
CDR3: CASSMGQYNEQFF

V: TRBV5-4
D: TRBD2
size: NA
J: TRBJ2-1
DNA: TGTGCCAGCAGCCCTGGTTGGGGGGGGAATGAGCAGTTCTTC
CDR3: CASSPGWGGNEQFF

V: TRBV19
D: NA
size: NA
J: TRBJ1-1
DNA: TGTGCCAGTACGCGGCTGAACACTGAAGCTTTCTTT
CDR3: CASTRLNTEAFF

V: TRBV11-2
D: NA
size: NA
J: TRBJ2-7
DNA: TGTGCCAGCAGCTTAGACGAGCAGTACTTC
CDR3: CASSLDEQYF

V: TRBV4-1
D: TRBD1
size: NA
J: TRBJ1-5
DNA: TGCGCCAGCAGCCAGGGACAGGGGCATCAGCCCCAGCATTTT
CDR3: CASSQGQGHQPQHF

V: TRBV14
D: NA
size: NA
J: TRBJ2-2
DNA: TGTGCCAGCAGCATTACTGTGAACACCGGGGAGCTGTTTTTT
CDR3: CASSITVNTGELFF

V: TRBV19
D: NA
size: NA
J: TRBJ1-5
DNA: TGTGCCAGTAGGTCAGGAGGGGGAATTTACCGCAATCAGCCCCAGCATTTT
CDR3: CASRSGGGIYRNQPQHF

V: TRBV7-8
D: NA
size: NA
J: TRBJ1-6
DNA: TGTGCCAGCAGCCCCGTTGTCGGGGTAGGCTCACCCCTCCACTTT
CDR3: CASSPVVGVGSPLHF

V: TRBV7-9
D: NA
size: NA
J: TRBJ1-2
DNA: TGTGCCAGCAGCTTAATCTCCGGCAGGGGCCCGAAAGGCTACACCTTC
CDR3: CASSLISGRGPKGYTF

V: TRBV6-5
D: NA
size: NA
J: TRBJ1-2
DNA: TGTGCCAGCAGTTCGGGGGGCGCACTCTATGGCTACACCTTC
CDR3: CASSSGGALYGYTF

V: TRBV5-4
D: NA
size: NA
J: TRBJ1-1
DNA: TGTGCCAGCAGCTCTCTAATGGGGGCAGGTCTCGTCACTGAAGCTTTCTTT
CDR3: CASSSLMGAGLVTEAFF

V: TRBV5-5
D: NA
size: NA
J: TRBJ1-2
DNA: TGTGCCAGCAGCGGGACGCTTAACTATGGCTACACCTTC
CDR3: CASSGTLNYGYTF

V: TRBV2
D: TRBD1
size: NA
J: TRBJ1-5
DNA: TGTGCCAGCAGTGGACAGGGGGCTTGGCAGCCCCAGCATTTT
CDR3: CASSGQGAWQPQHF

V: TRBV27
D: TRBD1
size: once
J: TRBJ1-2
DNA: TGTGCCAGCAGTTCGACCTGGACAGGGAATCCTTATGGCTACACCTTC
CDR3: CASSSTWTGNPYGYTF

V: TRBV6-6
D: TRBD1
size: NA
J: TRBJ2-2
DNA: TGTGCCAGCAGTCAGGACAGGGGTGATGTCGGCACCGGGGAGCTGTTTTTT
CDR3: CASSQDRGDVGTGELFF

V: TRBV3-1/TRBV3-2
D: TRBD1
size: NA
J: TRBJ2-7
DNA: TGTGCCAGCAGCCAAGAGGACAGGGCCCCCTACGAGCAGTACTTC
CDR3: CASSQEDRAPYEQYF

V: TRBV10-3
D: TRBD1
size: NA
J: TRBJ1-2
DNA: TGTGCCACGCTACAATTCGACAGGGCTCACTATGGCTACACCTTC
CDR3: CATLQFDRAHYGYTF

V: TRBV4-1
D: NA
size: NA
J: TRBJ2-7
DNA: TGCGCCAGCAGCCAAGATAGCGCGCGACTCCCGGGGGAGCAGTACTTC
CDR3: CASSQDSARLPGEQYF

V: TRBV28
D: TRBD2
size: NA
J: TRBJ2-5
DNA: TGTGCCAGCAGTCCAGTTAGGGGAGGGGAGACCCAGTACTTC
CDR3: CASSPVRGGETQYF

V: TRBV11-3
D: NA
size: few
J: TRBJ1-6
DNA: TGTGCCAGCAGCTTAGCCGTTCGCTCACCCCTCCACTTT
CDR3: CASSLAVRSPLHF

V: TRBV9
D: NA
size: NA
J: TRBJ2-1
DNA: TGTGCCAGCAGCGTAGCGTTAGGTGGTGAGCAGTTCTTC
CDR3: CASSVALGGEQFF

V: TRBV27
D: NA
size: NA
J: TRBJ1-6
DNA: TGTGCCAGCAACCACGGGGAGGGATCACCCCTCCACTTT
CDR3: CASNHGEGSPLHF

V: TRBV6-5
D: NA
size: NA
J: TRBJ2-1
DNA: TGTGCCAGCAGTTACCTTGAAGGCAGGGCATTTGAGCAGTTCTTC
CDR3: CASSYLEGRAFEQFF

V: TRBV10-3
D: TRBD1
size: few
J: TRBJ2-7
DNA: TGTGCCATCAGTGTTCAGGGGGATTTTGAGCAGTACTTC
CDR3: CAISVQGDFEQYF

V: TRBV5-1
D: TRBD2
size: NA
J: TRBJ2-1
DNA: TGCGCCAGCAGCACCACTAGCGGGGGGCTCGATTGGATCTTC
CDR3: CASSTTSGGLDWIF

V: TRBV27
D: NA
size: NA
J: TRBJ1-5
DNA: TGTGCCAGCAGCCAACAGGGACCCAATCAGCCCCAGCATTTT
CDR3: CASSQQGPNQPQHF

V: TRBV6-6
D: NA
size: NA
J: TRBJ1-5
DNA: TGTGCCAGCAGTTACTCGAAACAGCCCCAGCATTTT
CDR3: CASSYSKQPQHF

V: TRBV5-4
D: TRBD2
size: NA
J: TRBJ2-5
DNA: TGTGCCAGCAGGCGGGGGGAACAAGAGACCCAGTACTTC
CDR3: CASRRGEQETQYF

V: TRBV10-3
D: NA
size: NA
J: TRBJ2-7
DNA: TGTGCCATCAGTGAGAGAGGGGCCCACGAGCAGTACTTC
CDR3: CAISERGAHEQYF

V: TRBV12-3/TRBV12-4
D: NA
size: once
J: TRBJ2-6
DNA: TGTGCCAGCACCCGTTCTGGGGCCAACGTCCTGACTTTC
CDR3: CASTRSGANVLTF

V: TRBV7-2
D: NA
size: NA
J: TRBJ2-5
DNA: TGTGCCAGCAGCCCGAGGCCCCTGGAGACCCAGTACTTC
CDR3: CASSPRPLETQYF

V: TRBV9
D: TRBD1
size: NA
J: TRBJ2-5
DNA: TGTGCCAGCAGCGTCCTCCCCGGGACAGGGCGAGAGACCCAGTACTTC
CDR3: CASSVLPGTGRETQYF

V: TRBV25-1
D: NA
size: NA
J: TRBJ2-2
DNA: TGTGCCAGCAGTGAAATAGGGTCAGAACCCTTTACCGGGGAGCTGTTTTTT
CDR3: CASSEIGSEPFTGELFF